The 17 T cell receptor beta chains given below trace back to one sample, sequenced in a study of blood T cell repertoires in COVID-19. Only in-frame clones appear in the TCRdb table, and some are missing; sequencing was by immunoSEQ multiplex PCR. Of a few hundred thousand clones in the sample, roughly 90% were seen once. The specimen was peripheral blood. These receptors were collected from a man aged 18 to 29 with active or convalescent COVID-19.

The genes are TRBV29-1 and TRBJ2-7, with 10 bases aligning to TRBD1. V trimming: 7 bases; J trimming: 5 bases; junction bases outside the gene matches: 8. Germline loops: CDR1 SQVTM, CDR2 ANQGSEA. The CDR3 consists of 13 residues. DNA of the CDR3: TGCAGCGCTTCCGGGACAGGGGTCCACGAGCAGTACTTC. Translation gives CSASGTGVHEQYF.

A few counts support this clone. The rearrangement uses TRBV7-2 and TRBJ1-2; the match to TRBD1 covers 9 bases. This CDR3 has 14 residues. V shed 6 bases, J shed 4 bases, and the junction held 6 bases outside the gene matches. Germline CDR1 SGHTA, CDR2 FQGNSA. CDR3 sequence reads: CASSKDRGPYGYTF. The CDR3 DNA reads as TGTGCCAGCAGTAAGGACAGGGGTCCCTATGGCTACACCTTC.

As concerns this clone: This specimen includes other DNA sequences encoding the same CDR3. The V and J genes are TRBV7-9 and TRBJ2-5; 12 bases agree with TRBD2. Germline CDR1 is SEHNR and CDR2 is FQNEAQ (reference sequence). There are 17 residues in the CDR3. The V and J ends lost 1 base and 5 bases, in that order; junction bases with no gene match: 8. The CDR3 reads CASSLGTSGELGETQYF. The CDR3 bases are TGTGCCAGCAGCTTAGGGACTAGCGGGGAGCTCGGGGAGACCCAGTACTTC.

This sequence joins TRBV6-2 or TRBV6-3 and TRBJ1-1, with 7 bases lining up with TRBD1. J was trimmed by 7 bases and V by 1 base; bases with no gene match: 6. The CDR3 contains 14 residues. Germline CDR1 MNHEY, CDR2 SVGEGT. The CDR3 DNA reads as TGTGCCAGCAGTTACTTGACAGGGCCTCGTGAAGCTTTCTTT. It translates to CASSYLTGPREAFF.

On this clone itself: A much larger clonotype is one base distant, so this may be a read error. This chain uses TRBV6-1 with TRBJ2-3; 9 bases agree with TRBD1. After removal of 1 base from V and 4 bases from J, the junction contained 0 bases not matched to a gene. The CDR3 contains 14 residues. Germline-derived CDR1 and CDR2 are MNHNS and SASEGT. The CDR3 reads CASSEGQGADTQYF. CDR3 DNA sequence: TGTGCCAGCAGTGAAGGACAGGGGGCAGATACGCAGTATTTT.

The count of this clone is one. The DNA of the CDR3 is TGTGCCAGCAGCTTTTGGGCAGGGCAGGCTTTCTTT. Amino acids: CASSFWAGQAFF. The genes are TRBV7-9 and TRBJ1-1, with D perhaps matching TRBD1 (5 bases). The CDR3 is made up of 12 amino acids. Trimming shortened V by 3 bases and J by 11 bases, and 13 bases separated the two germline ends. Germline V CDR1 and CDR2: SEHNR, FQNEAQ (reference sequence).

V usage is TRBV3-1 (or the pseudogene TRBV3-2) and J usage is TRBJ2-1, with TRBD1 as a possible D gene (7 bases). This CDR3 comprises 15 residues. V was clipped by 5 bases and J by 2 bases, with 13 bases between them. CDR1 LGHDT and CDR2 YNNKEL come from the germline V gene (reference sequence). CDR3 region: CASSSEGAAYNEQFF. CDR3 DNA sequence: TGTGCCAGCAGCTCGGAGGGGGCGGCCTACAATGAGCAGTTCTTC.

The V and J genes are TRBV29-1 and TRBJ1-2; D is unresolved. The CDR3 sequence is 13 residues long. V was clipped by 1 base and J by 4 bases, with 10 bases between them. Germline CDR1 reads SQVTM; CDR2 reads ANQGSEA. This CDR3 is CSVEGEKTYGYTF. The DNA of the CDR3 is TGCAGCGTTGAAGGGGAGAAGACCTATGGCTACACCTTC.

CDR3 amino acids: CASSQGQGTDTQYF. CDR3 bases: TGTGCCAGCAGCCAGGGACAGGGCACAGATACGCAGTATTTT. This rearrangement joins TRBV7-2 to TRBJ2-3; TRBD1 matches 8 bases. V lost 5 bases, J lost 1 base, and 2 bases stayed unmatched. The germline CDR1 and CDR2 sequences are SGHTA and FQGNSA. The CDR3 is made up of 14 amino acids.

The V and J genes are TRBV5-1 and TRBJ2-1, with TRBD1 matching 9 bases. The CDR3 is made up of 16 amino acids. The germline gives CDR1 SGHRS, CDR2 YFSETQ. V shed 3 bases, J shed 7 bases, and the junction held 11 bases outside the gene matches. The DNA of the CDR3 is TGCGCCAGCAGCTGGGAAACGCCAGACAGGGGGAATGAGCAGTTCTTC. Residues: CASSWETPDRGNEQFF.

This clone was counted a few times. The J gene is TRBJ1-2, the V gene TRBV6-5, with a tentative D call TRBD1 (5 bases). The germline V gene encodes CDR1 MNHEY and CDR2 SVGAGI. Trimming shortened V by 6 bases and J by 5 bases, and 19 bases separated the two germline ends. The CDR3 runs to 15 residues. CDR3 sequence: CASRLDNLVGYGYTF. The CDR3 DNA follows: TGTGCCAGCAGACTGGACAACCTAGTTGGGTATGGCTACACCTTC.

DNA for the CDR3: TGTGCCAGCAGCGCCGTCCGAGGGGAAAAACTGTTTTTT. Translation: CASSAVRGEKLFF. This chain uses TRBV7-8 with TRBJ1-4; no clear D. The ends were cut back, 5 bases at V and 8 bases at J, with 12 bases in the middle. Germline V gene data show CDR1 as SGHVS and CDR2 as FQNEAQ. The CDR3 spans 13 residues. Full variable domain (remainder filled in from reference TRBV7-8 and TRBJ1-4): GAGVSQSPRYKVAKRGQDVALRCDPISGHVSLFWYQQALGQGPEFLTYFQNEAQLDKSGLPSDRFFAERPEGSVSTLKIQRTQQEDSAVYLCASSAVRGEKLFFGSGTQLSVL.

This chain links TRBV19 with TRBJ1-1; 8 nucleotides match TRBD1. Germline CDR1 reads LNHDA; CDR2 reads SQIVND (reference sequence). There are 14 residues in the CDR3. The ends lost 4 bases at V and 10 bases at J; junction bases unmatched: 11. The CDR3 protein is CASSSKTGGIRAFF. Written as DNA, the CDR3 is TGTGCCAGTAGTAGCAAAACAGGGGGAATACGAGCTTTCTTT.

The chain recombines TRBV19 with TRBJ1-1; 8 bases map to TRBD1. CDR3 length: 15 residues. Trimming at V came to 5 bases and at J to 6 bases, leaving 11 bases not matched to a gene. The germline V gene encodes CDR1 LNHDA and CDR2 SQIVND (reference sequence). The CDR3 region has the DNA TGTGCCAGTAGTGAACGGACAGGGTGGCGAGCTGAAGCTTTCTTT. It translates to CASSERTGWRAEAFF.

This chain uses TRBV13 with TRBJ2-3, with D maybe TRBD2 (6 bases). CDR3 length: 12 amino acids. CDR1 is PRHDT, CDR2 FYEKMQ, per germline (reference sequence). The V and J ends lost 5 bases and 14 bases respectively, with 17 bases between them. The CDR3 region is CASSPGLPAPYF. The CDR3 coding sequence is TGTGCCAGCAGCCCCGGACTACCCGCCCCGTATTTT.

This chain uses TRBV9 with TRBJ2-5; 9 positions match TRBD2. J was trimmed by 0 bases and V by 0 bases; bases with no gene match: 3. Germline CDR1 SGDLS, CDR2 YYNGEE. This CDR3 is built from 16 residues. The CDR3 bases are TGTGCCAGCAGCGTAGGGCTAGCGGGAAACCAAGAGACCCAGTACTTC. It is translated as CASSVGLAGNQETQYF.

The rearrangement uses TRBV10-3 and TRBJ2-7; D is unclear. In germline, CDR1 is ENHRY, CDR2 SYGVKD. With 3 bases removed from V and 2 bases from J, the gap between germline ends came to 14 bases. The CDR3 covers 15 residues. CDR3 nucleotide sequence: TGTGCCATCAGTGAACCAGGTCAACACCCCTACGAGCAGTACTTC. Translating gives CAISEPGQHPYEQYF.